The 28 T cell receptor beta chains below come from one sample, sequenced in a study of shared clonotypes between healthy human individuals. The data were produced by immunoSEQ multiplex PCR, yet TCRdb's version contains in-frame clones alone and is incomplete. Altogether some 2 million clones are present, about 95% being singletons, with the ten largest covering more than 0.1%. The source material was naive CD4+ T cells sorted from blood. Stated subset: CD45RA+ positively selected. Receptor source: a man aged 18-30 years in good health.

The gene calls are TRBV7-9 and TRBJ2-7; D possibly corresponds to TRBD2 (6 bases). V was cut by 5 bases and J by 0 bases, with 11 bases left in between. The germline V gene encodes CDR1 SEHNR and CDR2 FQNEAQ (reference sequence). The CDR3 spans 14 residues. CDR3 coding DNA: TGTGCCAGCAGCCCGGAGGGGCGCTCCTACGAGCAGTACTTC. Its translation is CASSPEGRSYEQYF.

In regard to this clone: Additional DNA sequences in this sample encode the identical CDR3. The CDR3 protein is CASSPGGGTDTQYF. Here the CDR3 DNA reads TGTGCCAGCAGCCCAGGGGGGGGCACAGATACGCAGTATTTT. This chain connects TRBV5-4 to TRBJ2-3; D tentatively reads TRBD1 or TRBD2 (7 bases each). The CDR3 covers 14 residues. Per the germline V gene, CDR1 is SGHNT and CDR2 is YYREEE (reference sequence). Deletions cut 4 bases from V and 1 base from J, with 10 bases between.

This clone was picked up one time. The chain links TRBV11-2 to TRBJ2-3, with no clear D. The CDR3 loop spans 14 amino acids. CDR1 SGHAT and CDR2 FQNNGV come from the germline V gene. The ends were cut back, 0 bases at V and 2 bases at J, with 6 bases in the middle. DNA for the CDR3: TGTGCCAGCAGCTTAGAAGGGTACACAGATACGCAGTATTTT. This sequence encodes CASSLEGYTDTQYF.

The V and J genes are TRBV7-2 and TRBJ2-5; a possible D gene is TRBD1 (5 bases). V lost 0 bases, J lost 5 bases, and 10 bases lay in between. The CDR3 is 14 residues long. Germline V gene sequence: CDR1 SGHTA, CDR2 FQGNSA. In DNA, the CDR3 is TGTGCCAGCAGCTTAGCGCAGGGTCGGGAGACCCAGTACTTC. Translating it yields CASSLAQGRETQYF.

This chain uses TRBV6-5 with TRBJ2-7; D is perhaps TRBD2 (5 bases). The V and J ends lost 0 bases and 3 bases respectively, with 15 bases between them. This CDR3 is 16 amino acids long. Germline lookup yields CDR1 MNHEY and CDR2 SVGAGI. The CDR3 here is CASSYSMPSRNYEQYF. The CDR3 DNA is TGTGCCAGCAGTTACTCGATGCCTAGCAGGAACTACGAGCAGTACTTC.

The V gene is TRBV6-5, the J gene TRBJ1-3; D is undetermined. V was clipped by 6 bases and J by 4 bases, with 7 bases between them. The germline V gene has CDR1 MNHEY and CDR2 SVGAGI. The CDR3 length is 12 residues. This CDR3 is CASRDGGNTIYF. DNA for the CDR3: TGTGCCAGCAGGGATGGGGGAAACACCATATATTTT.

Worth noting for this clone: This sample also contains other DNA sequences that code for the same CDR3. V gene TRBV28 combines with J gene TRBJ1-5; no reliable D call. Trimming removed 8 bases from V and 3 bases from J, with 5 bases in between. CDR3 length: 11 residues. From germline, CDR1 is MDHEN and CDR2 SYDVKM. CDR3 amino acids: CASSNNQPQHF. CDR3 in DNA: TGTGCCAGCTCCAACAATCAGCCCCAGCATTTT.

The rearrangement links TRBV10-3 to TRBJ1-1; 8 positions match TRBD1. The trim removed 7 bases at V and 4 bases at J, leaving 8 bases unmatched. Germline CDR1 reads ENHRY; CDR2 reads SYGVKD. The CDR3 extends over 14 amino acids. The CDR3 nucleotides read TGTGCCATCAATGACAGGGGTAGTAGCACTGAAGCTTTCTTT. This encodes CAINDRGSSTEAFF.

Concerning this clone itself: Relative to the germline gene, one junction end is altered; a read error may explain this. The chain employs TRBV7-7 and TRBJ2-1; D is undetermined. The CDR3 runs 16 residues. Germline CDR1 and CDR2: SSHAT and FNYEAQ (reference sequence). CDR3 sequence: CASSLGSPDSYNEQFF. Written as DNA, the CDR3 is TGTGCTAGCAGCTTAGGTAGCCCTGACTCCTACAATGAGCAGTTCTTC.

The genes are TRBV18 and TRBJ2-7; tentative D call: TRBD2 (6 bases). The germline gives CDR1 KGHSH, CDR2 LQKENI. V gave up 3 bases and J gave up 4 bases, with 19 bases separating them. CDR3 length equals 16 residues. Written as DNA, the CDR3 is TGTGCCAGCTCACCGACCAACCGGGACTCGACGTACGAGCAGTACTTC. Protein: CASSPTNRDSTYEQYF.

The V call is TRBV6-5, the J call TRBJ2-7; D not certain. V gave up 2 bases and J gave up 7 bases, with 9 bases separating them. The CDR3 runs to 12 residues. Germline loops: CDR1 MNHEY, CDR2 SVGAGI. CDR3 sequence (DNA): TGTGCCAGCAGTTACGCCTTGGGGGAGCAGTACTTC. Its translation is CASSYALGEQYF.

This clone was observed once. This chain uses TRBV5-5 with TRBJ2-3; TRBD2 agrees at 13 bases. After removal of 4 bases from V and 4 bases from J, the junction contained 6 bases not matched to a gene. Germline CDR1 SGHKS, CDR2 YYEKEE (reference sequence). The CDR3 spans 16 residues. In nucleotides, the CDR3 is TGTGCCAGCAGCATGGGACTAGCGGGACAGGCAGATACGCAGTATTTT. Protein sequence: CASSMGLAGQADTQYF.

The CDR3 spells CASSLVLLAGGPDEQFF. The CDR3 DNA follows: TGTGCCAGCAGCTTAGTATTGCTCGCGGGAGGGCCGGATGAGCAGTTCTTC. The chain uses TRBV7-2 and TRBJ2-1, with 9 bases aligning to TRBD2. This CDR3 region has 17 residues. The germline V gene has CDR1 SGHTA and CDR2 FQGNSA. V was clipped by 1 base and J by 8 bases; unmatched bases: 12.

This rearrangement joins TRBV4-1 to TRBJ1-2, with TRBD1 as a possible D gene (6 bases). This CDR3 has 15 amino acids. The germline V gene has CDR1 MGHRA and CDR2 YSYEKL. Trimming removed 3 bases at V and 5 bases at J, with 16 bases between. CDR3 amino acids: CASSQATGFDYGYTF. CDR3 DNA: TGCGCCAGCAGCCAGGCTACAGGGTTTGATTATGGCTACACCTTC.

The chain links TRBV5-1 to TRBJ2-3; D is undetermined. The CDR3 spans 13 residues. CDR1 SGHRS and CDR2 YFSETQ come from the germline V gene. V was shortened by 4 bases and J by 3 bases, with 9 bases between the two germline ends. Written as DNA, the CDR3 is TGCGCCAGCAGCCCGTTGGAGACAGATACGCAGTATTTT. This sequence encodes CASSPLETDTQYF. The variable domain in full, with the rest retrieved from reference TRBV5-1 and TRBJ2-3, is KAGVTQTPRYLIKTRGQQVTLSCSPISGHRSVSWYQQTPGQGLQFLFEYFSETQRNKGNFPGRFSGRQFSNSRSEMNVSTLELGDSALYLCASSPLETDTQYFGPGTRLTVL.

The CDR3 bases are TGTGCCAGCAGTCCCCAGACAGGGAAAGTCGGGTACAATGAGCAGTTCTTC. It yields the protein CASSPQTGKVGYNEQFF. V and J are TRBV28 and TRBJ2-1; 7 nucleotides align to TRBD1. After removal of 5 bases from V and 4 bases from J, the junction contained 14 bases not matched to a gene. This CDR3 is built from 17 residues. Per germline, CDR1 MDHEN and CDR2 SYDVKM. Full variable domain (missing parts from reference TRBV28 and TRBJ2-1): DVKVTQSSRYLVKRTGEKVFLECVQDMDHENMFWYRQDPGLGLRLIYFSYDVKMKEKGDIPEGYSVSREKKERFSLILESASTNQTSMYLCASSPQTGKVGYNEQFFGPGTRLTVL.

The chain is built from TRBV6-5 and TRBJ1-6; D remains unclear. This CDR3 spans 15 amino acids. V lost 5 bases and J 9 bases, leaving 17 bases between the germline ends. CDR1 and CDR2 from the germline V gene are MNHEY and SVGAGI. The CDR3 loop reads CASSPQFQLTSPLHF. The CDR3 coding sequence is TGTGCCAGCAGTCCTCAGTTTCAGCTGACTTCACCCCTCCACTTT.

This chain uses TRBV7-9 with TRBJ2-3; TRBD2 might be the D (6 bases). V gave up 1 base and J gave up 3 bases, with 14 bases separating them. This CDR3 region has 16 residues. Germline CDR1 is SEHNR and CDR2 is FQNEAQ (reference sequence). CDR3 loop: CASSLVRPGDTDTQYF. CDR3 bases: TGTGCCAGCAGCTTAGTACGACCGGGGGATACAGATACGCAGTATTTT.

This sequence joins TRBV6-6 and TRBJ1-5; D might be TRBD1 (5 bases). The CDR3 contains 12 residues. In germline, CDR1 is MNHNY, CDR2 SVGAGI (reference sequence). The germline V and J ends were trimmed by 9 bases and 4 bases, with 10 bases remaining between them. This CDR3 reads CASGGGNQPQHF. CDR3 DNA: TGTGCCAGTGGCGGGGGGAATCAGCCCCAGCATTTT.

V usage is TRBV11-3 and J usage is TRBJ2-1; D possibly corresponds to TRBD2 (5 bases). The V end lost 4 bases, the J end lost 9 bases, and 25 bases lay between the germline ends. The CDR3 covers 17 residues. Germline lookup yields CDR1 SGHNT and CDR2 YENEEA. The CDR3 region has the DNA TGTGCCAGCAGCTCACAGAAAGGACTTAGGTGGAGTATTGAGCAGTTCTTC. Amino acid sequence: CASSSQKGLRWSIEQFF.

A single count supports this clone. V gene TRBV2 combines with J gene TRBJ1-4; D call uncertain. The germline gives CDR1 SNHLY, CDR2 FYNNEI. V was shortened by 8 bases and J by 0 bases, with 7 bases between the two germline ends. The CDR3 extends over 13 amino acids. In DNA form, the CDR3 reads TGTGCCAGCTCGAGTGCAACTAATGAAAAACTGTTTTTT. It translates to CASSSATNEKLFF. Looking up the rest from reference TRBV2 and TRBJ1-4 gives the full variable domain: EPEVTQTPSHQVTQMGQEVILRCVPISNHLYFYWYRQILGQKVEFLVSFYNNEISEKSEIFDDQFSVERPDGSNFTLKIRSTKLEDSAMYFCASSSATNEKLFFGSGTQLSVL.

In nucleotides, the CDR3 is TGTGCCAGTACCCACCGGGGCAATCAGCCCCAGCATTTT. Encoded protein: CASTHRGNQPQHF. V and J are TRBV19 and TRBJ1-5; D remains ambiguous. The CDR3 sequence is 13 residues long. V lost 7 bases and J lost 2, with 9 bases in between. Germline lookup yields CDR1 LNHDA and CDR2 SQIVND (reference sequence).

J is TRBJ2-5 and V is TRBV11-2; D is tentatively TRBD1 or TRBD2 (5 bases each). Germline V lookup: CDR1 SGHAT, CDR2 FQNNGV. This CDR3 spans 12 amino acids. V shed 4 bases and J shed 5 bases, with 8 bases lying between them. For the CDR3, the DNA is TGTGCCAGCAGCTCGGGGCTGGAGACCCAGTACTTC. Amino acid sequence: CASSSGLETQYF.

The chain has TRBV4-3 and TRBJ2-1; tentatively, D is TRBD2 (5 bases). This CDR3 contains 16 residues. Trimming pared 4 bases from V and 0 bases from J, leaving 13 bases between. The V gene's germline CDR1 is LGHNA and CDR2 YSLEER. DNA of the CDR3: TGCGCCAGCAGCCTGCGGGCCTTGGGCTCCTACAATGAGCAGTTCTTC. Its translation: CASSLRALGSYNEQFF.

The V gene is TRBV6-1, the J gene TRBJ1-4, with a possible D match to TRBD1 (5 bases). Germline V gene lookup returns CDR1 MNHNS and CDR2 SASEGT. The CDR3 is 13 amino acids. V was shortened by 2 bases and J by 13 bases, with 14 bases between the two germline ends. CDR3 bases: TGTGCCAGCAGTGAATTGGGGACTTCTAGACTGTTTTTT. It is translated as CASSELGTSRLFF.

The chain couples TRBV6-5 to TRBJ2-1, with 8 bases lining up with TRBD2. Germline lookup yields CDR1 MNHEY and CDR2 SVGAGI. V trimming: 4 bases; J trimming: 12 bases; junction bases outside the gene matches: 11. This CDR3 is built from 14 residues. The CDR3 nucleotides read TGTGCCAGCAGTTCCACGGGACTAGGGCTTTCGCAGTTCTTC. Its translation: CASSSTGLGLSQFF.

The V gene is TRBV28, the J gene TRBJ2-7; TRBD2 agrees at 7 bases. Germline loops: CDR1 MDHEN, CDR2 SYDVKM. Trimming cost V 8 bases and J 3 bases; bases outside gene matches: 13. The CDR3 covers 15 residues. The CDR3 sequence is CASQNWGGMGYEQYF. Written as DNA, the CDR3 is TGTGCCAGCCAAAATTGGGGGGGTATGGGCTACGAGCAGTACTTC. Full variable domain (missing parts from reference TRBV28 and TRBJ2-7): DVKVTQSSRYLVKRTGEKVFLECVQDMDHENMFWYRQDPGLGLRLIYFSYDVKMKEKGDIPEGYSVSREKKERFSLILESASTNQTSMYLCASQNWGGMGYEQYFGPGTRLTVT.

The chain joins TRBV7-9 to TRBJ1-3; D call uncertain. Germline values: CDR1 SEHNR, CDR2 FQNEAQ (reference sequence). The length of the CDR3 is 17 residues. With 1 base removed from V and 4 bases from J, the gap between germline ends came to 17 bases. The CDR3 DNA is TGTGCCAGCAGCTTAGATGGGTCCCGCTCGGGCGGAAACACCATATATTTT. Its translation: CASSLDGSRSGGNTIYF.